Given below is one T cell receptor beta chain in context. The sample originates from a study of TIL therapy for anti-PD-1-resistant metastatic lung cancer. About the research overall: Patients had a median age of nearly 55 years (range 38-75).

Looked up from germline, CDR1 is SEHNR and CDR2 is FQNEAQ (reference sequence). J gave up 5 bases and V 5 bases, and 8 bases lay outside the gene matches. CDR3 size: 14 residues. Time point described: pre-treatment sample, taken before nivolumab and TIL therapy. Enrollment ran from 2017 to early 2020. Sequencing used immunoSEQ v3. Each library reached roughly 2 million read pairs, or 5-6 million at deep level. Repertoires were generated with immunoSEQ multiplex PCR, while TCRdb's copy carries only in-frame clones and drops some. The table has under 35,000 clones, 74% seen once. The source material was blood, sampled at baseline. The sequence came from a woman aged 30 to 85 with non-small cell lung cancer. The V and J genes are TRBV7-9 and TRBJ1-2; TRBD1 agrees at 7 bases. The CDR3 here is CASSIWTGLYGYTF. The DNA for the CDR3 is TGTGCCAGCAGCATCTGGACAGGCTTATATGGCTACACCTTC.